This TCR beta chain was identified in a study of PD-1 blockade in classical Hodgkin lymphoma. All patients relapsed after autologous stem cell transplantation, and brentuximab vedotin exposure varied. Germline V lookup: CDR1 MNHNY, CDR2 SVGAGI (reference sequence). The CDR3 is 15 residues long. V was pared by 11 bases and J by 0 bases, with 19 bases between. Only in-frame clones appear in the TCRdb table, and some are missing; sequencing was by immunoSEQ multiplex PCR. The sample consists of about 98,000 clones, about four fifths of them appearing once. The TCR originated in a human donor with classical Hodgkin lymphoma. V and J are TRBV6-6 and TRBJ1-1, with D maybe TRBD1 (5 bases). The material was peripheral blood mononuclear cells (PBMCs), obtained before the second cycle of nivolumab. In nucleotides, the CDR3 is TGTGCCGTTGGAGGGACGGCTTTAATGAACACTGAAGCTTTCTTT. Translating it yields CAVGGTALMNTEAFF.